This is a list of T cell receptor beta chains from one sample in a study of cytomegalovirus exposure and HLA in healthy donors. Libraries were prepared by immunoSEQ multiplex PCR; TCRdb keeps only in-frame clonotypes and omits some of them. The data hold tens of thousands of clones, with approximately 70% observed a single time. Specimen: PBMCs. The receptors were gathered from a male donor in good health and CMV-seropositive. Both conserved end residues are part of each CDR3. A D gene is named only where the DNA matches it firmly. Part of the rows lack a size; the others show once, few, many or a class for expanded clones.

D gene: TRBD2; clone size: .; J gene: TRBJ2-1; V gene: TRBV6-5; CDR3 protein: CASSHGTSYEQFF; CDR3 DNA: TGTGCCAGCAGCCACGGGACTAGCTATGAGCAGTTCTTC
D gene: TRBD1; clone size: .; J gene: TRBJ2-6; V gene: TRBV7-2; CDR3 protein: CASSPGQGLSSGANVLTF; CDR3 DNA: TGTGCCAGCAGTCCAGGACAGGGCCTCTCCTCTGGGGCCAACGTCCTGACTTTC
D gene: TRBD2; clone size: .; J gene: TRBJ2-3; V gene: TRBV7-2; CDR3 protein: CASSSRLAGGGTDTQYF; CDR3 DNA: TGTGCCAGCAGCTCGAGACTAGCGGGGGGCGGCACAGATACGCAGTATTTT
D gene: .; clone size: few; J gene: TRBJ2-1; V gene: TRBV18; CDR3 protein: CASSPSRSSYNEQFF; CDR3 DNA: TGTGCCAGCTCACCTAGCCGGAGCTCCTACAATGAGCAGTTCTTC
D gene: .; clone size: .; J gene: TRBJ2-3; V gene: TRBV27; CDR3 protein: CASSLSAVAGPDTQYF; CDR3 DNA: TGTGCCAGCAGTTTATCGGCGGTTGCAGGGCCAGATACGCAGTATTTT
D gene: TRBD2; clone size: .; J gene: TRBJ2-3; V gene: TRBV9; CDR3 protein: CASSVVTSGDTQYF; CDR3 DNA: TGTGCCAGCAGCGTAGTGACTAGCGGAGATACGCAGTATTTT
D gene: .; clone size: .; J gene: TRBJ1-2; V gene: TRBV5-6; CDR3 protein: CASSLGGGGTDYGYTF; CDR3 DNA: TGTGCCAGCAGCTTAGGGGGTGGCGGTACTGACTATGGCTACACCTTC
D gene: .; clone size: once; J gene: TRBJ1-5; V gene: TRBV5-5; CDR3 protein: CASSLTGGGNQPQHF; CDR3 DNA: TGTGCCAGCAGCTTGACAGGCGGGGGCAATCAGCCCCAGCATTTT
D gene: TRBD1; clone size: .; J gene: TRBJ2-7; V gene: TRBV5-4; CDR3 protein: CASSSGQAHYEQYF; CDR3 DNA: TGTGCCAGCAGCAGCGGACAGGCCCACTACGAGCAGTACTTC
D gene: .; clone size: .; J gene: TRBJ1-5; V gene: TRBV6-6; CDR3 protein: CASSPDRLQPQHF; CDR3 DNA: TGTGCCAGCAGCCCCGACAGGTTGCAACCCCAGCATTTT
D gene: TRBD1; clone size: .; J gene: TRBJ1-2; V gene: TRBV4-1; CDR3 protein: CASSQDPDRGYRYGYTF; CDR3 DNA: TGCGCCAGCAGCCAAGATCCGGACAGGGGGTATAGGTATGGCTACACCTTC
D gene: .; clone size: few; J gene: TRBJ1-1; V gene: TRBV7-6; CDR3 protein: CASSAGGVDTEAFF; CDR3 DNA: TGTGCCAGCAGCGCGGGGGGGGTTGACACTGAAGCTTTCTTT